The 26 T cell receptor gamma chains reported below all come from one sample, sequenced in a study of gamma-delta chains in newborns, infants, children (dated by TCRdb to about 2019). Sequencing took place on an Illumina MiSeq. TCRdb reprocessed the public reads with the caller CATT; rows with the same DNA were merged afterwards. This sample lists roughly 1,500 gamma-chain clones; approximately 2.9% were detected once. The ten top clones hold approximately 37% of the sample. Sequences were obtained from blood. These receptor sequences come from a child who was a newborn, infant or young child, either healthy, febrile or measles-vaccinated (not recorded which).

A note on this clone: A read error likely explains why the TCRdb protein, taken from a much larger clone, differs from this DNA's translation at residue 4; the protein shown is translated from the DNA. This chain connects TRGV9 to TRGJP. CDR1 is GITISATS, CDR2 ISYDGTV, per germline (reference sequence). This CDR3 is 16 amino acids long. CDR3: CALREVGELGKKIKVF. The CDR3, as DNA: TGTGCCTTGCGGGAGGTAGGAGAGTTGGGCAAAAAAATCAAGGTATTT.

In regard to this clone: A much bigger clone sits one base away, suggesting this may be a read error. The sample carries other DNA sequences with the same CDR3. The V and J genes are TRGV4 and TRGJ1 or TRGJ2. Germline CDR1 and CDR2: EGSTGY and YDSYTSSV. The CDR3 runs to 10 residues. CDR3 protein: CATWDGQKLF. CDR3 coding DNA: TGTGCCACCTGGGATGGGCAGAAACTCTTC.

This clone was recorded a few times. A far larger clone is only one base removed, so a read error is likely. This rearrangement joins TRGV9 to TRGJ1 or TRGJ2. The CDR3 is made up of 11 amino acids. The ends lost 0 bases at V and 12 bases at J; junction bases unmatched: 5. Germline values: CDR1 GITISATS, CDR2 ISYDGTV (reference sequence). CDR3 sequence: CALWEVNRKLF. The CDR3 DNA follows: TGTGCCTTGTGGGAGGTGAATAGGAAACTCTTT.

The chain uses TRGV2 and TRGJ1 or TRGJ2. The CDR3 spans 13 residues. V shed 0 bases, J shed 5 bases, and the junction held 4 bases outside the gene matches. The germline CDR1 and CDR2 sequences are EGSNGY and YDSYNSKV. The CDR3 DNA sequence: TGTGCCACCTGGGACGGGCTTAATTATAAGAAACTCTTT. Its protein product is CATWDGLNYKKLF.

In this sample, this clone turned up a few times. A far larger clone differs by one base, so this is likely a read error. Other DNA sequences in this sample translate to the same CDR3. The CDR3 DNA reads as TGTGCCACCTGGGATGGGCCTTCAGTCTTT. Translation: CATWDGPSVF. The chain carries TRGV4 and TRGJ1 or TRGJ2. The CDR3 runs to 10 residues. CDR1 and CDR2 (germline): EGSTGY, YDSYTSSV.

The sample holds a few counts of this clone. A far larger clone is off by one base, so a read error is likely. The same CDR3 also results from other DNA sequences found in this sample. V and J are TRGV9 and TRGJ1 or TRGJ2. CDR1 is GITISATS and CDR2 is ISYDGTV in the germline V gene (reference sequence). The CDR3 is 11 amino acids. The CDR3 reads CALWEVNKKLF. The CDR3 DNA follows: TGTGCCTTGTGGGAGGTGAATAAGAAACTCTTC.

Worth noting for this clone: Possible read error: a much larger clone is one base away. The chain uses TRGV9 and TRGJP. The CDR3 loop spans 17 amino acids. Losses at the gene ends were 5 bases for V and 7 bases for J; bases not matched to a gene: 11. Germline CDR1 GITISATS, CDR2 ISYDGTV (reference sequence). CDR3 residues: CALWGSKVELGKKIKVF. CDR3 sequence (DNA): TGTGCCTTGTGGGGGTCGAAGGTGGAGTTGGGCAAAAAAATCAAGGTATTT.

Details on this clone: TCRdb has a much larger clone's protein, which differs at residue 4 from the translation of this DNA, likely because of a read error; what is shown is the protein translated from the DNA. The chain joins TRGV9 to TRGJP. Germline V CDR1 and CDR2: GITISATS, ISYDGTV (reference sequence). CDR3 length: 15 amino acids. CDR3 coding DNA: TGTGCCTTGCGGGAGCAAGAGTTGGGCAAAAAAATCAAGGTATTT. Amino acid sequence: CALREQELGKKIKVF.

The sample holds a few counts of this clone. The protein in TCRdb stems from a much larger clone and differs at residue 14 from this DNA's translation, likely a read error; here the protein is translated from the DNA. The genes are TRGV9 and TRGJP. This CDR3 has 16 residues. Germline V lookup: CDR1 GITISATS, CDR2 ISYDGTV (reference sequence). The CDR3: CALWEVQELGKKITVF. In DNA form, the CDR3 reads TGTGCCTTGTGGGAGGTGCAAGAGTTGGGCAAAAAGATCACGGTATTT.

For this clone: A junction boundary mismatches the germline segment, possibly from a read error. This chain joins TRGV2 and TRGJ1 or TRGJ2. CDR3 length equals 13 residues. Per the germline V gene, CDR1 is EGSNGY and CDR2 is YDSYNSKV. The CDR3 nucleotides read TGTGCCGCCTGGGACGGGCTATATTATAAGAAACTCTTT. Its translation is CAAWDGLYYKKLF.

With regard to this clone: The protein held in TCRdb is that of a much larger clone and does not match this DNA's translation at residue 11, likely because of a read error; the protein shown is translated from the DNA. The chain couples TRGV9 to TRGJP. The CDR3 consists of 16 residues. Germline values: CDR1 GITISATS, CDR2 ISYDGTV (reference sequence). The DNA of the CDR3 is TGTGCCTTGTGGGAGGTGCAAAGGTTGGGCGAAAAAATCAAGGTATTT. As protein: CALWEVQRLGEKIKVF.

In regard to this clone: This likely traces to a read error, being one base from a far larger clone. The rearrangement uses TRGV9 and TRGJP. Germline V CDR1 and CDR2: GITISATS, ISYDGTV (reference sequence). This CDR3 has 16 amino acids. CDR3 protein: CALWEKQGLGKKIKVF. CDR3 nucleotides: TGTGCCTTGTGGGAGAAACAAGGGTTGGGCAAAAAAATCAAGGTATTT.

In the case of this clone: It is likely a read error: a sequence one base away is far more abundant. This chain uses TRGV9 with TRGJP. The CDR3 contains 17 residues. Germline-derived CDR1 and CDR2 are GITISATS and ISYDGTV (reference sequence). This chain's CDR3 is CALWEVRQGLGKKIKVF. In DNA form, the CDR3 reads TGTGCCTTGTGGGAGGTGCGGCAAGGGTTGGGCAAAAAAATCAAGGTATTT.

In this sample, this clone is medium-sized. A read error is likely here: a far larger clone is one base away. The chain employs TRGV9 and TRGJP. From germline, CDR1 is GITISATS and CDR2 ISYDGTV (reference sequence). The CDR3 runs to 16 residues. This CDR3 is CASWEVQELGKKIKVF. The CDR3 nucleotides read TGTGCCTCGTGGGAGGTGCAAGAGTTGGGCAAAAAAATCAAGGTATTT.

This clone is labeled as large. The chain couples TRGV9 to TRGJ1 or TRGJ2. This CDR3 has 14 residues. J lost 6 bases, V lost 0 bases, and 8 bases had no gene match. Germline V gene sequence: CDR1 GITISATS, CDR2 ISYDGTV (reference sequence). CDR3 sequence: CALWEVPKSYKKLF. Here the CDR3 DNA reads TGTGCCTTGTGGGAGGTGCCGAAAAGTTATAAGAAACTCTTT.

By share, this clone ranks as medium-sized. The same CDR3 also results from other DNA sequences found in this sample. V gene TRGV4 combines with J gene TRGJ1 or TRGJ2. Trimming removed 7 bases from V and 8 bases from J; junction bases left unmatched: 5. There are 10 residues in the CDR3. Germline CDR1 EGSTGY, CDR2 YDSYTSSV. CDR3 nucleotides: TGTGCCACCTGCGCCCATAAGAAACTCTTT. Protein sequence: CATCAHKKLF.

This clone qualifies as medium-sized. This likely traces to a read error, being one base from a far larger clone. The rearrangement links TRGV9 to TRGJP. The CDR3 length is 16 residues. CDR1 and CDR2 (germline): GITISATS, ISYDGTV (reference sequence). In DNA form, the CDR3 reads TGTGCCTTGTGGGAGGTGCAAGAGTTGGGCAAAAAAATCAGGGTATTT. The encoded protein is CALWEVQELGKKIRVF.

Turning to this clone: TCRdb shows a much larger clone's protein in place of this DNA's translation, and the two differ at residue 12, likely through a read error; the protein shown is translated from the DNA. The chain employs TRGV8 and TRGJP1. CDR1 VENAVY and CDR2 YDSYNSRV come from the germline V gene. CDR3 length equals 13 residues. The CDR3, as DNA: TGTGCCACCTGGGATACCACTGGTTGGTTCAAGCTATTT. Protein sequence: CATWDTTGWFKLF.

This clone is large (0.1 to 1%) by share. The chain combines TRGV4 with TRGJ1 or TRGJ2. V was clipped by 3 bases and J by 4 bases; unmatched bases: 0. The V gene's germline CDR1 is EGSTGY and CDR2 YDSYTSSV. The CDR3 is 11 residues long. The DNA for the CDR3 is TGTGCCACCTGGGATTATTATAAGAAACTCTTT. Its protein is CATWDYYKKLF.

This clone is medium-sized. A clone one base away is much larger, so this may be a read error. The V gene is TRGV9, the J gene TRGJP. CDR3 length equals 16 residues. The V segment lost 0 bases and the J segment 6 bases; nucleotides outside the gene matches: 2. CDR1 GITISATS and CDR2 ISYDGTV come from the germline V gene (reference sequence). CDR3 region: CALWEVTELGKKIKVF. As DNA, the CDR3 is TGTGCCTTGTGGGAGGTGACAGAGTTGGGCAAAAAAATCAAGGTATTT.

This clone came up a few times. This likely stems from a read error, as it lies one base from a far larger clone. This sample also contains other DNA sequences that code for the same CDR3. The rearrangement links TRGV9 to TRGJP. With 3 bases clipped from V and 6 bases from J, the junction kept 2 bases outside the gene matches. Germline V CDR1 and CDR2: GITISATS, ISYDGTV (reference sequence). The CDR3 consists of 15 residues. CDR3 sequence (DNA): TGTGCCTTGTGGGAGCGAGAGTTGGGCAAAAAAATCAAGGTATTT. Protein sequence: CALWERELGKKIKVF.

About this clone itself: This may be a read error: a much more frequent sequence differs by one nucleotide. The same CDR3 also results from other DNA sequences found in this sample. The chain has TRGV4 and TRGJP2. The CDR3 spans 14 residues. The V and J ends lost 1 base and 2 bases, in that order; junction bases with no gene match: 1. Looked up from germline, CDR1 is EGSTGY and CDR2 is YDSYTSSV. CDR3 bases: TGTGCCACCTGGGATGGCAGTAGTGATTGGATCAAGACGTTT. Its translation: CATWDGSSDWIKTF.

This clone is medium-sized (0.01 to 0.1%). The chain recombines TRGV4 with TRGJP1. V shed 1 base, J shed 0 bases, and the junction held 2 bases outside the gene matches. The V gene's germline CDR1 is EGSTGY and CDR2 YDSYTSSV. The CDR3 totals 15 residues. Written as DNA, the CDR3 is TGTGCCACCTGGGATGGATATACCACTGGTTGGTTCAAGATATTT. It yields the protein CATWDGYTTGWFKIF.

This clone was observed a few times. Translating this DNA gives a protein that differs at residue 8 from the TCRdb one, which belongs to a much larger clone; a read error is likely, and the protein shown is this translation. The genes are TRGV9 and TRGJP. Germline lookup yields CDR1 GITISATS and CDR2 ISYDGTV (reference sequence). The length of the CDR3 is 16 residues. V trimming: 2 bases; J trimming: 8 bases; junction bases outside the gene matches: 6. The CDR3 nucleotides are TGTGCCTTGTGGGAGGGTCAAAAGTTGGGCAAAAAAATCAAGGTATTT. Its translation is CALWEGQKLGKKIKVF.

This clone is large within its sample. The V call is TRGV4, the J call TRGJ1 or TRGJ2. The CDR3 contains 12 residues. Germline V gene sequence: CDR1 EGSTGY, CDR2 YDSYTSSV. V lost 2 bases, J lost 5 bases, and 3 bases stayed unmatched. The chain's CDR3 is CATWDVNYKKLF. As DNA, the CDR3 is TGTGCCACCTGGGATGTGAATTATAAGAAACTCTTT.

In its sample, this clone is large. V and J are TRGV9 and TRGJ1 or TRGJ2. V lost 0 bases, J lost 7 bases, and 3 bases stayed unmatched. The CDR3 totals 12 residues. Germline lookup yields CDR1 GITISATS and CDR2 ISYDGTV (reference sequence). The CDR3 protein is CALWEVRYKKLF. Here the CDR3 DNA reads TGTGCCTTGTGGGAGGTGCGGTATAAGAAACTCTTT.